This TCR beta chain derives from a study of shared clonotypes between healthy human individuals. Overall study context: CD4 naive and CD4 memory each took three plates per donor, while CD8 naive took two and CD8 memory one.

Around 220 ng DNA, 30,000 or so T cell genomes, went into each sorted-subset replicate PCR. Sequencing used immunoSEQ multiplex PCR; TCRdb keeps in-frame clones, though not all of them. The sample yields around 1,000,000 clones, 60% to 85% seen once. Germline CDR1 LGHNA, CDR2 YSLEER. V gave up 4 bases and J gave up 5 bases; unmatched junction bases: 8. The CDR3 totals 16 residues. This clone has only one observation. Sequencing used memory CD4+ T cells from PBMCs. Subset specified: CD45RA-negative fraction. J is TRBJ2-5 and V is TRBV4-3; TRBD1 matches at 12 bases. The TCR originated in a young man in good health. Some clones in this sample may be carry-over from other donors' samples. CDR3 loop: CASSRTGTGGKETQYF. The DNA for the CDR3 is TGCGCCAGCAGCCGAACCGGGACAGGGGGCAAGGAGACCCAGTACTTC.